This T cell receptor beta chain emerged from a study of molecular identifiers for immune sequencing clone quantification. TCRdb reprocessed the PCR reads via MiXCR and lists one record per CDR3 protein. The sample has more than 550,000 distinct CDR3 sequences; less than 30% are singletons. Concerning this clonotype itself: The antigen remains unidentified.

Naive CD8 sequencing libraries were generated from roughly 20,000 to 1,000,000 sorted cells, with 10%, 30% or 50% RNA as input. Notes on the study in general: Shared barcodes on identical TCR molecules could underestimate the sizes of highly expanded clones.

The trim removed 4 bases at V and 2 bases at J, leaving 7 bases unmatched. The germline V gene encodes CDR1 MGHRA and CDR2 YSYEKL. The CDR3 contains 15 residues. The chain is built from TRBV4-1 and TRBJ2-7; 8 bases are shared with TRBD1. The TCR sequence derives from a human donor in good health. Some libraries in this study had Jurkat cell RNA spiked in. The sample taken for sequencing was naive CD8+ T cells from blood, with Jurkat cell RNA spiked in. Sample subset: FACS-sorted CD8+CD4-CCR7+CD45RA+ naive T cells. CDR3 residues: CASSPNGQGTYEQYF. CDR3 in DNA: TGCGCCAGCAGCCCGAACGGACAGGGAACCTACGAGCAGTACTTC.